This T cell receptor (beta chain) was retrieved from a study of T cells after somatic rescue of genetic block. Profiled with immunoSEQ multiplex PCR; TCRdb holds only in-frame clones, not every one. The data hold about 12,000 clones, with around 70% observed a single time. Germline V lookup: CDR1 SGDLS, CDR2 YYNGEE. V was trimmed by 1 base and J by 3 bases, leaving 11 bases between them. This CDR3 is built from 15 residues. Sequencing was performed on peripheral blood mononuclear cells (PBMCs). V is TRBV9 and J is TRBJ2-1, with D perhaps TRBD1 (6 bases). The receptor's source is a boy aged 5-17 years. The CDR3 reads CASSVNRAIYNEQFF. The CDR3 DNA follows: TGTGCCAGCAGCGTAAACAGGGCTATCTACAATGAGCAGTTCTTC.